This passage covers 27 T cell receptor beta chains from one sample sequenced in a study of cytomegalovirus exposure and HLA in healthy donors. PCR amplification relied on 60 Vbeta primers (plus 13 Jbeta primers). The table came from immunoSEQ multiplex PCR; TCRdb's copy has only in-frame clones and leaves some out. Among about 140,000 clones listed, about 78% were seen once. The sequenced sample consisted of PBMCs. These receptors all stem from a middle-aged man in good health and CMV-seropositive.

The genes are TRBV15 and TRBJ1-1; 7 bases are shared with TRBD1. Trimming removed 1 base from V and 8 bases from J; junction bases left unmatched: 10. This CDR3 is built from 15 residues. Germline loops: CDR1 LNHNV, CDR2 YYDKDF (reference sequence). Here the CDR3 DNA reads TGTGCCACCAGCAGAGTCAGGTCAGGGGGGTCGGAAGCTTTCTTT. Its protein product is CATSRVRSGGSEAFF. Looking up the rest from reference TRBV15 and TRBJ1-1 gives the full variable domain: DAMVIQNPRYQVTQFGKPVTLSCSQTLNHNVMYWYQQKSSQAPKLLFHYYDKDFNNEADTPDNFQSRRPNTSFCFLDIRSPGLGDTAMYLCATSRVRSGGSEAFFGQGTRLTVV.

This clone was seen only once. The chain combines TRBV19 with TRBJ1-5, with unresolved D. CDR3 length: 13 residues. CDR1 and CDR2 (germline): LNHDA, SQIVND (reference sequence). Trimming pared 0 bases from V and 7 bases from J, leaving 7 bases between. CDR3 in amino acids: CASSIDLSQPQHF. CDR3 nucleotides: TGTGCCAGTAGTATAGATCTAAGCCAGCCCCAGCATTTT.

The chain is built from TRBV6-4 and TRBJ2-3, with TRBD2 identical over 10 bases. Germline CDR1 and CDR2: MRHNA and SNTAGT. The CDR3 covers 15 residues. The trim removed 0 bases at V and 8 bases at J, leaving 5 bases unmatched. The CDR3 here is CASSDSGAGGRTQYF. The DNA for the CDR3 is TGTGCCAGCAGTGACTCAGGAGCGGGGGGGCGTACGCAGTATTTT.

The chain combines TRBV5-1 with TRBJ2-2; 10 bases fit TRBD1. The trim removed 0 bases at V and 2 bases at J, leaving 7 bases unmatched. Germline loops: CDR1 SGHRS, CDR2 YFSETQ. This CDR3 contains 18 residues. The CDR3 loop is CASSLGQGASRNTGELFF. The CDR3 DNA sequence: TGCGCCAGCAGCTTGGGACAGGGGGCGTCTCGAAACACCGGGGAGCTGTTTTTT.

The V gene is TRBV4-3, the J gene TRBJ1-4; 8 nucleotides agree with TRBD1. Unmatched junction bases numbered 11, after V lost 4 bases and J lost 7 bases. In germline, CDR1 is LGHNA, CDR2 YSLEER. This CDR3 spans 16 amino acids. The DNA for the CDR3 is TGCGCCAGCAGCCTTTCAGGTCCCGGGACAGGTGAAAAACTGTTTTTT. Translated, it gives CASSLSGPGTGEKLFF.

V usage is TRBV9 and J usage is TRBJ1-5; unclear D gene. The CDR3 runs 16 residues. V was clipped by 4 bases and J by 0 bases, with 14 bases between them. Germline assignment: CDR1 SGDLS and CDR2 YYNGEE. CDR3 coding DNA: TGTGCCAGCAGCCCACATCCCTCAAATAGCAATCAGCCCCAGCATTTT. Protein product: CASSPHPSNSNQPQHF. Variable domain in full (rest from reference TRBV9 and TRBJ1-5): DSGVTQTPKHLITATGQRVTLRCSPRSGDLSVYWYQQSLDQGLQFLIQYYNGEERAKGNILERFSAQQFPDLHSELNLSSLELGDSALYFCASSPHPSNSNQPQHFGDGTRLSIL.

Only a few counts were recorded for this clone. The J gene is TRBJ2-2, the V gene TRBV4-3, with 8 bases fitting TRBD2. Germline V gene lookup returns CDR1 LGHNA and CDR2 YSLEER. This CDR3 spans 16 amino acids. Germline trimming cut 4 bases from V and 4 bases from J; bases unmatched to any gene: 8. The CDR3 here is CASSRRAGGVTGELFF. Here the CDR3 DNA reads TGCGCCAGCAGCCGAAGGGCGGGGGGAGTCACCGGGGAGCTGTTTTTT.

The V gene is TRBV13, the J gene TRBJ2-2; 7 nucleotides match TRBD1. V shed 7 bases and J 1 base; nucleotides not matched to a gene: 3. This CDR3 has 14 residues. The germline CDR1 and CDR2 sequences are PRHDT and FYEKMQ (reference sequence). Written as DNA, the CDR3 is TGTGCCAGCAACAACAGGGGGAACACCGGGGAGCTGTTTTTT. Its protein product is CASNNRGNTGELFF.

V gene TRBV7-8 combines with J gene TRBJ2-1, with 9 bases matching TRBD2. The CDR3 spans 17 residues. From germline, CDR1 is SGHVS and CDR2 FQNEAQ. V lost 0 bases and J lost 9; bases outside the gene matches: 12. The DNA of the CDR3 is TGTGCCAGCAGCTTAGCCCGTCTTGCGGGAGGGTTAGGTGAGCAGTTCTTC. This encodes CASSLARLAGGLGEQFF.

This chain joins TRBV4-3 and TRBJ2-5; D gene uncertain. The CDR3 has 15 residues. Between the trimmed V and J ends, which lost 0 bases and 1 base, there was a span of 9 bases. Germline CDR1 is LGHNA and CDR2 is YSLEER. The chain's CDR3 is CASSQDMAGQETQYF. The CDR3 bases are TGCGCCAGCAGCCAAGATATGGCTGGCCAAGAGACCCAGTACTTC.

The genes are TRBV14 and TRBJ1-1, with 8 positions matching TRBD1. This CDR3 is built from 20 residues. The V gene end was trimmed by 0 bases and the J gene end by 2 bases; junction bases not matched to a gene: 17. CDR1 is SGHDN and CDR2 is FVKESK in the germline V gene. The CDR3 loop reads CASSQDLTTGGWVLNTEAFF. In DNA form, the CDR3 reads TGTGCCAGCAGCCAAGATCTCACCACAGGGGGTTGGGTTTTAAACACTGAAGCTTTCTTT.

CDR3: CASSSRTSRGGPQYF. The CDR3 region has the DNA TGTGCCAGCAGTTCCCGGACTAGCAGGGGAGGGCCCCAGTACTTC. J is TRBJ2-5 and V is TRBV27, with 8 positions matching TRBD2. Unmatched junction bases numbered 13, after V lost 4 bases and J lost 9 bases. Germline-derived CDR1 and CDR2 are MNHEY and SMNVEV (reference sequence). The CDR3 runs to 15 residues.

Concerning this clone itself: The same CDR3 arises from other DNA sequences in this sample as well. The chain joins TRBV5-5 to TRBJ2-7; TRBD1 aligns across 9 bases. The ends lost 2 bases at V and 5 bases at J; junction bases unmatched: 5. The CDR3 has 14 residues. Germline V lookup: CDR1 SGHKS, CDR2 YYEKEE (reference sequence). The CDR3 DNA follows: TGTGCCAGCAGCTTATGGGACAGGGACCACGAGCAGTACTTC. Encoded protein: CASSLWDRDHEQYF.

This clone was counted once. CDR3 region: CASSGGEYNEEKLFF. The CDR3 nucleotides are TGTGCCAGCAGCGGGGGCGAGTATAATGAGGAAAAACTGTTTTTT. This rearrangement joins TRBV9 to TRBJ1-4, with TRBD1 as a possible D gene (5 bases). Per germline, CDR1 SGDLS and CDR2 YYNGEE. V lost 3 bases, J lost 8 bases, and 17 bases lay in between. CDR3 size: 15 residues.

This clone was seen a handful of times. The chain recombines TRBV5-4 with TRBJ2-3; 11 bases map to TRBD2. Trimming cost V 4 bases and J 4 bases; bases outside gene matches: 5. The CDR3 totals 15 residues. Germline V gene lookup returns CDR1 SGHNT and CDR2 YYREEE (reference sequence). Here the CDR3 reads CASSLTSGSADTQYF. Written as DNA, the CDR3 is TGTGCCAGCAGCCTCACTAGCGGGAGTGCAGATACGCAGTATTTT.

The genes are TRBV7-2 and TRBJ2-1; 13 nucleotides match TRBD2. CDR1 and CDR2 (germline): SGHTA, FQGNSA. The ends lost 11 bases at V and 7 bases at J; junction bases unmatched: 8. The CDR3 extends over 14 amino acids. The CDR3: CAHGGLAGINEQFF. Here the CDR3 DNA reads TGTGCCCATGGGGGACTAGCGGGAATTAATGAGCAGTTCTTC.

This clone came up once. This chain links TRBV5-1 with TRBJ1-2, with D unclear. CDR1 and CDR2 (germline): SGHRS, YFSETQ. The V end lost 7 bases, the J end lost 5 bases, and 15 bases lay between the germline ends. The CDR3 has 13 amino acids. The CDR3 DNA is TGCGCCAGCCATGACGGACTGGGGTATGGCTACACCTTC. The encoded protein is CASHDGLGYGYTF.

The chain uses TRBV27 and TRBJ2-2; 15 bases match TRBD2. V was pared by 4 bases and J by 2 bases, with 5 bases of the junction left unmatched. Looked up from germline, CDR1 is MNHEY and CDR2 is SMNVEV (reference sequence). The CDR3 extends over 18 amino acids. The DNA for the CDR3 is TGTGCCAGCAGTTCTGGACTAGCGGGAGGGATAAACACCGGGGAGCTGTTTTTT. This codes for CASSSGLAGGINTGELFF.

V and J are TRBV27 and TRBJ1-1; 7 nucleotides agree with TRBD1. J was trimmed by 5 bases and V by 0 bases; bases with no gene match: 6. Germline CDR1 is MNHEY and CDR2 is SMNVEV (reference sequence). There are 15 residues in the CDR3. CDR3 loop: CASSLSAAGGTEAFF. CDR3 sequence (DNA): TGTGCCAGCAGTTTATCGGCGGCAGGGGGTACTGAAGCTTTCTTT.

The chain combines TRBV19 with TRBJ2-6, with 12 bases matching TRBD1. V dropped 7 bases and J dropped 3; count of bases not matched to a gene: 10. This CDR3 contains 18 residues. In germline, CDR1 is LNHDA, CDR2 SQIVND (reference sequence). This CDR3 is CASNHQGQGAHGANVLTF. The CDR3 DNA sequence: TGTGCCAGTAACCACCAGGGACAGGGGGCGCATGGGGCCAACGTCCTGACTTTC.

The rearrangement links TRBV7-2 to TRBJ2-3; D not certain. This CDR3 is built from 16 residues. Trimming pared 5 bases from V and 1 base from J, leaving 16 bases between. CDR1 is SGHTA, CDR2 FQGNSA, per germline. The CDR3 is CASSPPGSWGTDTQYF. Here the CDR3 DNA reads TGTGCCAGCAGCCCCCCCGGGTCATGGGGCACAGATACGCAGTATTTT.

In this sample, this clone turned up a few times. The chain recombines TRBV19 with TRBJ2-5; 13 nucleotides line up with TRBD2. The CDR3 has 14 residues. Looked up from germline, CDR1 is LNHDA and CDR2 is SQIVND (reference sequence). Losses at the gene ends were 7 bases for V and 5 bases for J; bases not matched to a gene: 4. CDR3 loop: CASKLAGGMETQYF. CDR3 in DNA: TGTGCCAGTAAACTAGCGGGAGGGATGGAGACCCAGTACTTC.

The rearrangement joins TRBV4-1 to TRBJ2-1; D is perhaps TRBD2 (5 bases). Germline V gene sequence: CDR1 MGHRA, CDR2 YSYEKL. V was cut by 0 bases and J by 4 bases, with 16 bases left in between. The CDR3 loop spans 17 amino acids. CDR3 sequence: CASSQETEAAAYNEQFF. The CDR3 DNA reads as TGCGCCAGCAGCCAAGAAACAGAAGCGGCTGCATACAATGAGCAGTTCTTC.

V and J are TRBV25-1 and TRBJ1-1; D ambiguous. CDR1 and CDR2 from the germline V gene are MGHDK and SYGVNS. V shed 2 bases and J shed 4 bases, with 8 bases lying between them. The CDR3 has 13 amino acids. This CDR3 is CASSEEGRTEAFF. The CDR3 DNA sequence: TGTGCCAGCAGTGAAGAGGGTCGCACTGAAGCTTTCTTT.

The chain combines TRBV7-8 with TRBJ1-1, with D hard to call. V was cut by 3 bases and J by 8 bases, with 19 bases left in between. CDR3 length: 15 residues. The germline V gene encodes CDR1 SGHVS and CDR2 FQNEAQ. CDR3 bases: TGTGCCAGCAGCTTCTATTATACAGAAAAAATAGAAGCTTTCTTT. Its translation: CASSFYYTEKIEAFF.

The CDR3 coding sequence is TGTGCCATCAGTGACGGACGTACGACTAGCGTGGAGACCCAGTACTTC. This encodes CAISDGRTTSVETQYF. The chain uses TRBV10-3 and TRBJ2-5; 8 positions match TRBD2. CDR3 length equals 16 residues. The V and J ends lost 3 bases and 5 bases, in that order; junction bases with no gene match: 11. Germline loops: CDR1 ENHRY, CDR2 SYGVKD.

The rearrangement joins TRBV6-5 to TRBJ2-7; D remains unclear. Trimming took 0 bases from V and 5 from J, leaving 11 bases between them. CDR1 MNHEY and CDR2 SVGAGI come from the germline V gene. The CDR3 covers 14 residues. The CDR3 region is CASSYSGRFDEQYF. In DNA, the CDR3 is TGTGCCAGCAGTTACTCTGGCAGGTTCGACGAGCAGTACTTC.